The 12 T cell receptor beta chains in this list originate from one sample, sequenced in a study of patients and donors after allogeneic stem cell transplantation. A single record per CDR3 protein comes from TCRdb applying MiXCR to the RT-PCR reads. The sample includes about 24,000 distinct CDR3 sequences, approximately 43% of them seen just once. Material for sequencing was blood, either unsorted or a sorted T cell fraction (not recorded which). Source of these receptors: a human donor who was either an allogeneic HSCT recipient or a stem cell or donor lymphocyte infusion donor (not recorded which). It is not recorded whose cells these are; they may come from a transplant donor.

This clonotype was seen only a few times. This chain links TRBV29-1 with TRBJ1-1; D is undetermined. The germline CDR1 and CDR2 sequences are SQVTM and ANQGSEA. The CDR3 contains 11 residues. CDR3 DNA sequence: TGCACCTCGCAGCCGAACACTGAAGCTTTCTTT. It encodes CTSQPNTEAFF.

V is TRBV9 and J is TRBJ1-1, with D maybe TRBD1 (5 bases). V lost 0 bases, J lost 9 bases, and 12 bases lay in between. The CDR3 runs 13 residues. Germline V gene data show CDR1 as SGDLS and CDR2 as YYNGEE. This chain's CDR3 is CASSVEWRDQAFF. The CDR3 DNA is TGTGCCAGCAGCGTAGAGTGGCGGGACCAAGCTTTCTTT.

This clonotype was observed a handful of times. This sequence joins TRBV7-8 and TRBJ1-1; D remains ambiguous. This CDR3 is built from 13 residues. The V end was cut by 6 bases, the J end by 1 base, with 9 bases between. In germline, CDR1 is SGHVS, CDR2 FQNEAQ. The CDR3 nucleotides read TGTGCCAGCAGGGCCAGGTCGAACACTGAAGCTTTCTTT. It encodes CASRARSNTEAFF.

This chain connects TRBV5-6 to TRBJ1-2; D remains ambiguous. This CDR3 comprises 13 residues. V was trimmed by 4 bases and J by 7 bases, leaving 14 bases between them. CDR1 is SGHDT and CDR2 is YYEEEE in the germline V gene. The CDR3 is CASSPDFGGGYTF. The CDR3 nucleotides read TGTGCCAGCAGCCCCGACTTTGGCGGTGGCTACACCTTC.

This clonotype was seen ten or more times. The chain carries TRBV3-1 and TRBJ1-5; D remains ambiguous. V was cut by 4 bases and J by 6 bases, with 16 bases left in between. CDR3 size: 15 residues. Germline assignment: CDR1 LGHDT and CDR2 YNNKEL (reference sequence). The CDR3 DNA is TGTGCCAGCAGCCCGGGCCGCTATCTATCTCAGCCCCAGCATTTT. Translating gives CASSPGRYLSQPQHF.

The chain employs TRBV12-3 or TRBV12-4 and TRBJ2-2; D ambiguous. The CDR3 has 13 residues. Between the trimmed V and J ends, which lost 2 bases and 7 bases, there was a span of 8 bases. The chain's CDR3 is CASSLSVGGELFF. The CDR3 nucleotides are TGTGCCAGCAGTTTATCAGTCGGCGGGGAGCTGTTTTTT.

This chain links TRBV6-5 with TRBJ2-1; no clear D. The CDR3 spans 15 residues. V dropped 7 bases and J dropped 3 bases, with 16 bases sitting between them. Germline-derived CDR1 and CDR2 are MNHEY and SVGAGI. The CDR3 reads CASTKSSGVYNEQFF. Here the CDR3 DNA reads TGTGCCAGCACCAAATCCAGTGGGGTCTACAATGAGCAGTTCTTC.

This clonotype was observed a few times. The V gene is TRBV3-1, the J gene TRBJ1-4; no clear D gene. V shed 4 bases and J shed 7 bases, with 7 bases lying between them. The CDR3 extends over 12 amino acids. The V gene's germline CDR1 is LGHDT and CDR2 YNNKEL (reference sequence). The CDR3 bases are TGTGCCAGCAGCCCTCCGAGTGAAAAACTGTTTTTT. Protein: CASSPPSEKLFF.

This clonotype was detected only a few times. The V gene is TRBV29-1, the J gene TRBJ1-2, with no clear D. CDR3 length equals 8 residues. The V end lost 5 bases, the J end lost 5 bases, and 0 bases lay between the germline ends. Per germline, CDR1 SQVTM and CDR2 ANQGSEA. The CDR3 is CSVYGYTF. DNA for the CDR3: TGCAGCGTTTATGGCTACACCTTC.

This clonotype has more than one count but fewer than ten. The rearrangement joins TRBV29-1 to TRBJ2-7, with TRBD1 identical over 7 bases. The germline gives CDR1 SQVTM, CDR2 ANQGSEA. This CDR3 comprises 11 residues. V trimming: 5 bases; J trimming: 3 bases; junction bases outside the gene matches: 1. The CDR3 sequence is CSVTGDYEQYF. In nucleotides, the CDR3 is TGCAGCGTTACAGGGGACTACGAGCAGTACTTC.

The rearrangement uses TRBV27 and TRBJ1-5; weak D call: TRBD1 (5 bases). Trimming took off 8 bases at V and 7 bases at J, with 15 bases between the two ends. Per the germline V gene, CDR1 is MNHEY and CDR2 is SMNVEV (reference sequence). CDR3 length equals 13 residues. The CDR3 loop is CASRSAQGQPQHF. Here the CDR3 DNA reads TGTGCCAGCCGTTCGGCGCAGGGCCAGCCCCAGCATTTT.

V and J are TRBV28 and TRBJ1-4; 9 bases are a match to TRBD1. Germline CDR1 is MDHEN and CDR2 is SYDVKM. The V and J ends lost 4 bases and 4 bases, in that order; junction bases with no gene match: 4. The CDR3 runs 15 residues. CDR3 DNA sequence: TGTGCCAGCAGTTCCGGACAGGGGAATAATGAAAAACTGTTTTTT. Translated, it gives CASSSGQGNNEKLFF.